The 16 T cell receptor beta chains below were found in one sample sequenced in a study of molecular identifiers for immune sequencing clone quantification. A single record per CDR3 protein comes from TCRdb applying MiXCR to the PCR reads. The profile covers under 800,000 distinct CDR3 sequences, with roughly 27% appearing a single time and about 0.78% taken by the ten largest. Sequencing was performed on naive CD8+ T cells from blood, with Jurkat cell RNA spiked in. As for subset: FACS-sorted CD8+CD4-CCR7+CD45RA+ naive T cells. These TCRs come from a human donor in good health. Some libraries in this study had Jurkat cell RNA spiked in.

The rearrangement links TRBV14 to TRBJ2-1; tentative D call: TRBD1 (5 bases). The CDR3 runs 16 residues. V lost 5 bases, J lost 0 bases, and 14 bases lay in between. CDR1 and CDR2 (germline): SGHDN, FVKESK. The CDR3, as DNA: TGTGCCAGCAGCGGCAGGGTGGGCAGCTCCTACAATGAGCAGTTCTTC. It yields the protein CASSGRVGSSYNEQFF.

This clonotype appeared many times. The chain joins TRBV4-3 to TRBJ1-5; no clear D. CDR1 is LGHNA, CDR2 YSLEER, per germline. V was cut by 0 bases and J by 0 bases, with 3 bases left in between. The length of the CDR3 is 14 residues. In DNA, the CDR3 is TGCGCCAGCAGCCAAGATTATAGCAATCAGCCCCAGCATTTT. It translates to CASSQDYSNQPQHF.

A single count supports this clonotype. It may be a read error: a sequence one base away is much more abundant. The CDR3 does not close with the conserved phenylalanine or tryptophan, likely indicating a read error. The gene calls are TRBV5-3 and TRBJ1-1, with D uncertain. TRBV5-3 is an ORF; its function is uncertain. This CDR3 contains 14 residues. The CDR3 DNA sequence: TGTGCCAGCAGCTGGAGAGAACTGAACACTGAAGCTTTCTAT. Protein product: CASSWRELNTEAFY.

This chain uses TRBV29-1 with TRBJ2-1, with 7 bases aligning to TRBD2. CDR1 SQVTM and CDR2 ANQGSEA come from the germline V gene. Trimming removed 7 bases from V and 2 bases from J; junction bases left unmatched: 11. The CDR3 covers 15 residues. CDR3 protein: CSADDGGSPYNEQFF. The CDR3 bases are TGCAGCGCTGACGACGGGGGGTCCCCCTACAATGAGCAGTTCTTC.

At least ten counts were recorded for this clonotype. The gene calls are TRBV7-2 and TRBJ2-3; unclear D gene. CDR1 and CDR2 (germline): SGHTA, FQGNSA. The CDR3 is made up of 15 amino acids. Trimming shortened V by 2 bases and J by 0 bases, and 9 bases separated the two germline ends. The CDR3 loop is CASSLLVGSTDTQYF. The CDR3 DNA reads TGTGCCAGCAGCTTACTGGTCGGGAGCACAGATACGCAGTATTTT. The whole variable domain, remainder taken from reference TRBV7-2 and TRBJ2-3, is GAGVSQSPSNKVTEKGKDVELRCDPISGHTALYWYRQSLGQGLEFLIYFQGNSAPDKSGLPSDRFSAERTGGSVSTLTIQRTQQEDSAVYLCASSLLVGSTDTQYFGPGTRLTVL.

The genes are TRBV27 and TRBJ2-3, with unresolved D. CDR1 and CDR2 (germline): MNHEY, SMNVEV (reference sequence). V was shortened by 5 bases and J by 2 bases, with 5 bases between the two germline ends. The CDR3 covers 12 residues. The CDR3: CASSINTDTQYF. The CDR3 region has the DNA TGTGCCAGCAGTATAAACACAGATACGCAGTATTTT.

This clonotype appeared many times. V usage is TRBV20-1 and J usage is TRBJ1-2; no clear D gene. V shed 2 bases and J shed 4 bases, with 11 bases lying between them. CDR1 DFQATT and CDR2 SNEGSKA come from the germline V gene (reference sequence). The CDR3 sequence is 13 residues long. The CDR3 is CSARPEGTYGYTF. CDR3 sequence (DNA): TGCAGTGCTAGACCCGAAGGTACCTATGGCTACACCTTC.

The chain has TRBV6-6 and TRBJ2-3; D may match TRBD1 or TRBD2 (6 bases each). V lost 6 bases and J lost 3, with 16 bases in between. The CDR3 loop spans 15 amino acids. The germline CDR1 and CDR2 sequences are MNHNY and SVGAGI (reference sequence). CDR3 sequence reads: CASSFTGTWTDTQYF. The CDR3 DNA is TGTGCCAGCAGCTTTACAGGGACTTGGACAGATACGCAGTATTTT.

The CDR3 sequence: CASSLGPLAGELFF. Written as DNA, the CDR3 is TGCGCCAGCAGCTTGGGTCCCCTCGCCGGGGAGCTGTTTTTT. This chain uses TRBV5-1 with TRBJ2-2; D remains unclear. The CDR3 consists of 14 residues. Germline assignment: CDR1 SGHRS and CDR2 YFSETQ. The V end was cut by 0 bases, the J end by 6 bases, with 9 bases between.

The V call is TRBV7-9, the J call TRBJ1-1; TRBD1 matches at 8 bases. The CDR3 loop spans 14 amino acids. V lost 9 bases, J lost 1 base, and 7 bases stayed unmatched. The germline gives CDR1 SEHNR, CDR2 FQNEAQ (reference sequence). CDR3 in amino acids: CASTTGTGNTEAFF. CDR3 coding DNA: TGTGCCAGTACGACCGGGACAGGGAACACTGAAGCTTTCTTT.

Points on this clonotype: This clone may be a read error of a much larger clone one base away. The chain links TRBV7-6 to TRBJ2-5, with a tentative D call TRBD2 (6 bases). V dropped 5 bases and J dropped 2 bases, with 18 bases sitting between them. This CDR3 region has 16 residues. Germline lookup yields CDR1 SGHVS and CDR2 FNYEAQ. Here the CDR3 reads CASSPRDGGSQETQYF. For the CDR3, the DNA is TGTGCCAGCAGCCCCCGGGACGGGGGTTCTCAAGAGACCCAGTACTTC.

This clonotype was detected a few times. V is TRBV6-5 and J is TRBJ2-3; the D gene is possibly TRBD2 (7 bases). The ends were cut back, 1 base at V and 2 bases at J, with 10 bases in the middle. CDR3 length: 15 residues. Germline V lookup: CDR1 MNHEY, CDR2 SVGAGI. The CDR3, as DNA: TGTGCCAGCAGTTACTTGGGGGGGCCCACAGATACGCAGTATTTT. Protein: CASSYLGGPTDTQYF.

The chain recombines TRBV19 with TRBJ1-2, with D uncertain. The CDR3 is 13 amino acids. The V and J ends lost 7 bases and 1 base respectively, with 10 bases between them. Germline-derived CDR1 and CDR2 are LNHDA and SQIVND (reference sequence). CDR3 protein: CASTPGNNYGYTF. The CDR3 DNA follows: TGTGCCAGTACTCCAGGAAATAACTATGGCTACACCTTC.

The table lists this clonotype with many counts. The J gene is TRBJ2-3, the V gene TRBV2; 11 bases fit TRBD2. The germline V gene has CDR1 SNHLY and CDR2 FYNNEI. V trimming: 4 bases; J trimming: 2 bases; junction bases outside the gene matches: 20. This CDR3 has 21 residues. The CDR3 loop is CASSVSTSGDVPNRYTDTQYF. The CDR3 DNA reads TGTGCCAGCAGTGTATCGACTAGCGGGGACGTTCCTAATAGATACACAGATACGCAGTATTTT.

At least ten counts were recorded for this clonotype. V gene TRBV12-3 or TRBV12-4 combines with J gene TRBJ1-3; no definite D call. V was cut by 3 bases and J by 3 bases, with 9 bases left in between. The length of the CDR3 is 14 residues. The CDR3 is CASSFSGVGNTIYF. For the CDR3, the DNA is TGTGCCAGCAGTTTCTCGGGTGTTGGAAACACCATATATTTT.

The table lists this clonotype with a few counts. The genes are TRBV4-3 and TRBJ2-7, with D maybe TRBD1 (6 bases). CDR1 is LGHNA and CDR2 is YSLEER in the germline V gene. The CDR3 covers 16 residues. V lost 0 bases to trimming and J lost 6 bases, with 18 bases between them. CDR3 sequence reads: CASSQDLSGADGEQYF. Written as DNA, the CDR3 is TGCGCCAGCAGCCAAGATCTTTCAGGGGCCGACGGCGAGCAGTACTTC.